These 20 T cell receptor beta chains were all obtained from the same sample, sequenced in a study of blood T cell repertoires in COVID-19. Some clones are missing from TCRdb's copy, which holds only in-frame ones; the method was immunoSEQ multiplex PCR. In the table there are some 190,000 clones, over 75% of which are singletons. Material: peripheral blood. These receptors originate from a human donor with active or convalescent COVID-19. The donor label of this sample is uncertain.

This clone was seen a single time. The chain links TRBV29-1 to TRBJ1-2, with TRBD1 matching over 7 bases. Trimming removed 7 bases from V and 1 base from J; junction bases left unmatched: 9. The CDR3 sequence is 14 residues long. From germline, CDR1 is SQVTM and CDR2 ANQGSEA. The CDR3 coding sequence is TGCAGCGGCGAGAGACAGGGTAATAACTATGGCTACACCTTC. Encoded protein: CSGERQGNNYGYTF.

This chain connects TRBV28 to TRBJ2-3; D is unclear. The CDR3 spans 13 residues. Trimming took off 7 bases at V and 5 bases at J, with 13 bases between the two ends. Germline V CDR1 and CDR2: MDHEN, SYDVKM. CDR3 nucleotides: TGTGCCAGCATGGCACCCAACGTAGATACGCAGTATTTT. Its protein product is CASMAPNVDTQYF. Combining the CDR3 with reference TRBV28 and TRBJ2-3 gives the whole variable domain DVKVTQSSRYLVKRTGEKVFLECVQDMDHENMFWYRQDPGLGLRLIYFSYDVKMKEKGDIPEGYSVSREKKERFSLILESASTNQTSMYLCASMAPNVDTQYFGPGTRLTVL.

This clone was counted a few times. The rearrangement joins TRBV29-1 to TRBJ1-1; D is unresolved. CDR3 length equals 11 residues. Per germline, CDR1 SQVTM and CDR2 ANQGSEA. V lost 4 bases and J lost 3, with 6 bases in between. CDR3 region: CSVGEDTEAFF. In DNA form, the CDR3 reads TGCAGCGTTGGGGAGGACACTGAAGCTTTCTTT.

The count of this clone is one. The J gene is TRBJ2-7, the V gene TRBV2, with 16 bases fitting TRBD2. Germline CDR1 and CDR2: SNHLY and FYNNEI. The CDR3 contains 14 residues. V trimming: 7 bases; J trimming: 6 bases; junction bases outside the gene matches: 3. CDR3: CASTGTSGRAEQYF. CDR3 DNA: TGTGCCAGCACCGGGACTAGCGGGAGGGCCGAGCAGTACTTC. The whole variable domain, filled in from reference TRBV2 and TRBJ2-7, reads EPEVTQTPSHQVTQMGQEVILRCVPISNHLYFYWYRQILGQKVEFLVSFYNNEISEKSEIFDDQFSVERPDGSNFTLKIRSTKLEDSAMYFCASTGTSGRAEQYFGPGTRLTVT.

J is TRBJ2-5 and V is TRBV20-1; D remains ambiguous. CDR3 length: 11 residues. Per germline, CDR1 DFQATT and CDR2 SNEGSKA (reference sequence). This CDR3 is CSATHQETQYF. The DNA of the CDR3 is TGCAGCGCGACACACCAAGAGACCCAGTACTTC.

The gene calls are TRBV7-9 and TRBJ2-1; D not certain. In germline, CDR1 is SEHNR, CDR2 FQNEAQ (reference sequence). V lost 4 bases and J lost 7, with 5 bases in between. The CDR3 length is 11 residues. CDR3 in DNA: TGTGCCAGCAGCTCCGGGAATGAGCAGTTCTTC. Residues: CASSSGNEQFF.

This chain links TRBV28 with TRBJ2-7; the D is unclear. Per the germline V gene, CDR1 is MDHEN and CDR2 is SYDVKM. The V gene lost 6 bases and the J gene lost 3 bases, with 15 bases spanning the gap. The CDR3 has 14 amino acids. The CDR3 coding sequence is TGTGCCAGCAGCCCGATGGCTCGTGACTACGAGCAGTACTTC. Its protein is CASSPMARDYEQYF. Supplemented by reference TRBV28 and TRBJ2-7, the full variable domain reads DVKVTQSSRYLVKRTGEKVFLECVQDMDHENMFWYRQDPGLGLRLIYFSYDVKMKEKGDIPEGYSVSREKKERFSLILESASTNQTSMYLCASSPMARDYEQYFGPGTRLTVT.

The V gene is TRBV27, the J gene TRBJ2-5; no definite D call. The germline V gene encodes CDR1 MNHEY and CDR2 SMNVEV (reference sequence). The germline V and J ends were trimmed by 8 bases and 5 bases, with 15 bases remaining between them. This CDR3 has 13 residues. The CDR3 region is CASAARIGETQYF. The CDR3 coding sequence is TGTGCCAGCGCAGCTAGGATTGGGGAGACCCAGTACTTC.

The CDR3 DNA reads TGTGCCAGCAGTTTATGGGGGCAGAGCGAAGGGGTGGCCGGGGAGCTGTTTTTT. It translates to CASSLWGQSEGVAGELFF. The J gene is TRBJ2-2, the V gene TRBV28; D may be TRBD1 (5 bases). The V gene's germline CDR1 is MDHEN and CDR2 SYDVKM. Deletions cut 0 bases from V and 6 bases from J, with 20 bases between. The CDR3 totals 18 residues.

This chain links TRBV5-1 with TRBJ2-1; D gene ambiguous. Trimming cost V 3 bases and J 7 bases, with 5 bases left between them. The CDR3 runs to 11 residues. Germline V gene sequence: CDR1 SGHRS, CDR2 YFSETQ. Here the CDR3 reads CASSSMNEQFF. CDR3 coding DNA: TGCGCCAGCAGCTCCATGAATGAGCAGTTCTTC.

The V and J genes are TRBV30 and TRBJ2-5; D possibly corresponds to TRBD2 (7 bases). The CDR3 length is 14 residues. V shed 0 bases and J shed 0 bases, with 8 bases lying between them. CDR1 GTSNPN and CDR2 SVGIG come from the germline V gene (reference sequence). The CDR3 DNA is TGTGCCTGGAGTGTAGGGGGGGACCAAGAGACCCAGTACTTC. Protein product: CAWSVGGDQETQYF.

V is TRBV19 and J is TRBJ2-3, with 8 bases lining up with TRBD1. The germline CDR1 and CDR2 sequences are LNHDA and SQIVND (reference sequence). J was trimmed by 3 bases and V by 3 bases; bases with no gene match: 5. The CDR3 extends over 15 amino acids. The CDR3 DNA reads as TGTGCCAGTAGTATTCGGCAGGGGGCGACAGATACGCAGTATTTT. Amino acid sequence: CASSIRQGATDTQYF.

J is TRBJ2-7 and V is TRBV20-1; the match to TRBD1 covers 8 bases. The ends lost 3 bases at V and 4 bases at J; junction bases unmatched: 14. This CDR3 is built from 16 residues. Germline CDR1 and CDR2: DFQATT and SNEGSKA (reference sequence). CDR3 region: CSASEFGQGRGYEQYF. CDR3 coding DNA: TGCAGTGCTAGTGAATTCGGACAGGGAAGGGGATACGAGCAGTACTTC.

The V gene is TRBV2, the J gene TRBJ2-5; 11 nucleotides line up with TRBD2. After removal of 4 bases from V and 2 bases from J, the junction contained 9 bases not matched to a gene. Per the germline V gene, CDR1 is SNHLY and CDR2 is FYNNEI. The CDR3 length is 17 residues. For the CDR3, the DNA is TGTGCCAGCAGTGCGGGACTAGCGGCTTCCCGGCAAGAGACCCAGTACTTC. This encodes CASSAGLAASRQETQYF.

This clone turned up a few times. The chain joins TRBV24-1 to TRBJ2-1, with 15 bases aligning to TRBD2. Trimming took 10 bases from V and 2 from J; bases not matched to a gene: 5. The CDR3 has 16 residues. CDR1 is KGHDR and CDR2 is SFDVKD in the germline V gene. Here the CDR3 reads CATGLAGGETYNEQFF. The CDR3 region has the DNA TGTGCCACGGGACTAGCGGGAGGAGAAACCTACAATGAGCAGTTCTTC.

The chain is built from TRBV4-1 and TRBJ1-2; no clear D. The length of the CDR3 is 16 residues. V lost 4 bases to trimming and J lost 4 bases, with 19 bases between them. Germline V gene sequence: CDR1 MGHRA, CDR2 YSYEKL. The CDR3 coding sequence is TGCGCCAGCAGCCCGAATTCGTCGCCCCGAGGCTATGGCTACACCTTC. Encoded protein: CASSPNSSPRGYGYTF.

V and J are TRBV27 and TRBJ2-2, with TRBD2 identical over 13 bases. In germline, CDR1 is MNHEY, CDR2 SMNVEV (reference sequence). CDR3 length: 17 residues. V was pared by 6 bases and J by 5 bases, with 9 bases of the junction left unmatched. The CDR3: CASRKRLAGGQTGELFF. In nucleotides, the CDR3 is TGTGCCAGCAGAAAACGACTAGCGGGAGGACAAACCGGGGAGCTGTTTTTT.

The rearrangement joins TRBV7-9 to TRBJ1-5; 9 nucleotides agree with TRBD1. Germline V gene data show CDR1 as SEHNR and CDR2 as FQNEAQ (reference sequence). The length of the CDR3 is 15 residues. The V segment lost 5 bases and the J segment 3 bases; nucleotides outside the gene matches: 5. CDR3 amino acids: CASSGGTGYNQPQHF. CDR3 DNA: TGTGCCAGCAGCGGCGGGACAGGGTACAATCAGCCCCAGCATTTT.

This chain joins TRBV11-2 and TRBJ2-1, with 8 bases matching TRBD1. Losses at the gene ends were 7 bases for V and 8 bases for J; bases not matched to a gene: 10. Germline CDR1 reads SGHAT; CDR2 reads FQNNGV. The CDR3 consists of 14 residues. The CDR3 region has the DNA TGTGCCAGCATCGACAGGGGCCGTACCTATGAGCAGTTCTTC. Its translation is CASIDRGRTYEQFF.

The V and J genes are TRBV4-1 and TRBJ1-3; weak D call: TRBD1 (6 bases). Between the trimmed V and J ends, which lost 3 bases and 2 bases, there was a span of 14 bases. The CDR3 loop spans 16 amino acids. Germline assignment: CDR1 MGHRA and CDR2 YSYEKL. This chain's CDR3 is CASSQVTGMAGNTIYF. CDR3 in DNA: TGCGCCAGCAGCCAGGTCACAGGGATGGCTGGAAACACCATATATTTT.